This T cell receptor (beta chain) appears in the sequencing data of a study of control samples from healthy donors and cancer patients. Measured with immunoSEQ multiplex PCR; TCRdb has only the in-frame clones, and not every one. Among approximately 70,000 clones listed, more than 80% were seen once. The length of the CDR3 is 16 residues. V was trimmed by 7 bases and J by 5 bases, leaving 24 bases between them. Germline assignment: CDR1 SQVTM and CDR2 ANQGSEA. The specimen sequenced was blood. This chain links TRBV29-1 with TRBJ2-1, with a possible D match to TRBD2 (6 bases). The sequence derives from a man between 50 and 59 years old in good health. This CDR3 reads CSAADWAGSPNNEQFF. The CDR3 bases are TGCAGCGCCGCCGACTGGGCGGGATCTCCTAACAATGAGCAGTTCTTC.